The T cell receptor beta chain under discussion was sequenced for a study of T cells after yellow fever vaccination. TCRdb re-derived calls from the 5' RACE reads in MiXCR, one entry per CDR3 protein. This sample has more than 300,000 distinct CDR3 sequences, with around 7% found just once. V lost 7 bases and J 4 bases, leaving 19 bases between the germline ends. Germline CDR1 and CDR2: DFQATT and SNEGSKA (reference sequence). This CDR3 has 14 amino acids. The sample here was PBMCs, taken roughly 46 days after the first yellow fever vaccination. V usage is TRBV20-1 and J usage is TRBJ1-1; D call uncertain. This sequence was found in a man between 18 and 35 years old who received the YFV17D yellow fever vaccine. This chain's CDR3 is CSVARGRPITEAFF. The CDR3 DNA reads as TGCAGTGTTGCACGGGGAAGGCCGATCACTGAAGCTTTCTTT.